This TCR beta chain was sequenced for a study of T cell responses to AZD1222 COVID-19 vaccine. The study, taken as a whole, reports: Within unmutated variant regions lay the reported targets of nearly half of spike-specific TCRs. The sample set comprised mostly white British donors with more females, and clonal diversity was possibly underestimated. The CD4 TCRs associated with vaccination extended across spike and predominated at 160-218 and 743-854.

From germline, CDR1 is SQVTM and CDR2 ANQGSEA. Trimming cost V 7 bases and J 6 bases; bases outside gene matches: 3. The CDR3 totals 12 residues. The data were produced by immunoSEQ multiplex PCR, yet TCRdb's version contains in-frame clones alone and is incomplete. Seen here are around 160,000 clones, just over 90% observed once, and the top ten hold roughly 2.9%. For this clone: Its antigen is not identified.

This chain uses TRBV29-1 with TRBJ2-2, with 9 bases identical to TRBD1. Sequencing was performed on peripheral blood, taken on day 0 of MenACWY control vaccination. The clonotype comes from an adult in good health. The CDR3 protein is CSGGQGSGELFF. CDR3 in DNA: TGCAGCGGTGGACAGGGGTCCGGGGAGCTGTTTTTT.